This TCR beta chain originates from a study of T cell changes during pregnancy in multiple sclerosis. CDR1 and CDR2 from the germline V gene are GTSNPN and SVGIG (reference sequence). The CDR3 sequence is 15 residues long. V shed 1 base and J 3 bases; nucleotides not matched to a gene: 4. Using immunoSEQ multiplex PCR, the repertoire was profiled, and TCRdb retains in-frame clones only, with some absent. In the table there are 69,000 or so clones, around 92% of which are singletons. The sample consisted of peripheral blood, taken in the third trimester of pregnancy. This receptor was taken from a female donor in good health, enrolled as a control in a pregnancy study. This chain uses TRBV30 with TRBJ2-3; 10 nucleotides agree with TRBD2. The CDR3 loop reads CAWSEGLAFTDTQYF. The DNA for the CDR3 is TGTGCCTGGAGTGAGGGACTAGCGTTTACAGATACGCAGTATTTT.